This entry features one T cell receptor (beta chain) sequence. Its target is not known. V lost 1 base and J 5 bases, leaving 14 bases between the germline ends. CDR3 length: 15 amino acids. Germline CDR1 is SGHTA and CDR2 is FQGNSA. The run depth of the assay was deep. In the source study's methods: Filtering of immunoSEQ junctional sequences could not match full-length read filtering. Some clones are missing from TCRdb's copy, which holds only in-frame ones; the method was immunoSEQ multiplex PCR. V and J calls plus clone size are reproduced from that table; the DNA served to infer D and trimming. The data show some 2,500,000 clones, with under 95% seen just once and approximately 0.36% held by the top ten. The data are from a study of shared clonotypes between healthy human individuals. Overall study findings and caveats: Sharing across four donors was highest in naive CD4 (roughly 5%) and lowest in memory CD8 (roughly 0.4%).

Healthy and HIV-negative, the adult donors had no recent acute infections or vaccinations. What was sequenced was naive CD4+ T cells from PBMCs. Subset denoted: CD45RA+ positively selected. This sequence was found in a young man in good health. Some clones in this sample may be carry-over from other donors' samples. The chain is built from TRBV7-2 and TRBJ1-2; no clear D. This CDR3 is CASSLGGVATYGYTF. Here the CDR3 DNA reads TGTGCCAGCAGCTTAGGCGGTGTGGCAACTTATGGCTACACCTTC.